The rows below give T cell receptor beta chains drawn from one sample of a study of blood T cells in healthy people across ages. One entry per CDR3 protein results from TCRdb running MiXCR on the 5' RACE reads. This sample yields more than 700,000 distinct CDR3 sequences, of which 53% are seen a single time; about 42% belongs to the top ten. Sequenced: blood. The receptors originated from a man older than 75 in good health. The CDR3 runs from the conserved cysteine through the conserved F or W. D genes are given only for firm matches. Size tells how often a clone was seen (once, few, many) or the class of an expanded clone, and some rows leave it out.

abundance	v_gene	j_gene	d_gene	CDR3nt	CDR3aa
few	TRBV20-1	TRBJ2-3	TRBD2	TGCAGTGCTAGCGGGAGGGCCTCTGTAGATACGCAGTATTTT	CSASGRASVDTQYF
-	TRBV18	TRBJ2-7	-	TGTGCCAGCTCACCCGGACAGAGGGCCTCCTACGAGCAGTACTTC	CASSPGQRASYEQYF
once	TRBV4-1	TRBJ2-4	TRBD2	TGCGCCAGCAGCCAAGGTCCCGGACTAGCGCAGAACTACGTGCAGTACTTC	CASSQGPGLAQNYVQYF
few	TRBV6-5	TRBJ2-1	TRBD2	TGTGCCAGCAGATCCGGGACTAGCGGCTACAATGAGCAGTTCTTC	CASRSGTSGYNEQFF
-	TRBV6-1	TRBJ2-5	TRBD1	TGTGCCAGCACAGGGGGGTACTTC	CASTGGYF
-	TRBV5-5	TRBJ2-3	TRBD2	TGTGCCAGCCGGACTAGCGGGAGGGATACGCAGTATTTT	CASRTSGRDTQYF
-	TRBV20-1	TRBJ1-1	-	TGCAGTGCTACCTTACGGGGGCTGAGGGGTTACACTGAAGCTTTCTTT	CSATLRGLRGYTEAFF
-	TRBV5-1	TRBJ2-5	-	TGCGCCAGCAGCTACCCGGGACCTGAGGGGACCCAGTACTTC	CASSYPGPEGTQYF
few	TRBV11-2	TRBJ2-3	TRBD2	TGTGCCAGCAGCTCGGGACTAGCGGGAGGGAGATACGCGTATTTT	CASSSGLAGGRYAYF
-	TRBV10-3	TRBJ2-1	TRBD2	TGCGCCGTCACTAGCGGACTTGAGGCCGGGAATGAGCAGTTCTTC	CAVTSGLEAGNEQFF
-	TRBV20-1	TRBJ2-7	-	TGCAGTGCTAGTCCCTCGACCAGAACCTACGAGCAGTACTTC	CSASPSTRTYEQYF
few	TRBV2	TRBJ1-2	-	TGTGCCAGCAGTGAGGGGGCGCTTGGCTACACCTTC	CASSEGALGYTF
-	TRBV9	TRBJ1-1	TRBD1	TGTGCCAGCAGCGTGGGGACAGCGAGCACTGAAGCTTTCTTT	CASSVGTASTEAFF
few	TRBV7-9	TRBJ2-3	-	TGTGCCAGCACCAGCACACGGACCACAGATACGCAGTATTTT	CASTSTRTTDTQYF
once	TRBV7-3	TRBJ2-3	TRBD2	TGTGCCAGCAGCATCGGCGGGGGGTCCGGCACAGATACGCAGTATTTT	CASSIGGGSGTDTQYF
-	TRBV5-1	TRBJ1-1	-	TGCGCCAGCAGCCTCACCGGGGTTTCCGGGACTGAAGCTTTCTTT	CASSLTGVSGTEAFF
once	TRBV20-1	TRBJ1-1	-	TGCAGTGTAAAGGGGGAGGGAAACACTGAAGCTTTCTTT	CSVKGEGNTEAFF
-	TRBV29-1	TRBJ2-6	-	TGCAGCGTTGATTCGAGCTCTGGGGCCAACGTCCTGACTTTC	CSVDSSSGANVLTF
-	TRBV4-1	TRBJ2-2	-	TGCGCCAGCAGTCGGGACAACGCGAACACCGGGGAGCTGTTTTTT	CASSRDNANTGELFF
-	TRBV29-1	TRBJ1-1	-	TGCAGGGTTATTGGGGCGGACACTGAAGCTTTCTTT	CRVIGADTEAFF
-	TRBV6-1	TRBJ2-7	-	TGTGCCAGCAGCACGGCCGGGACCTACGACGAGCAGTACTTC	CASSTAGTYDEQYF
few	TRBV20-1	TRBJ2-3	-	TGCAGGGCGGGACAACCCACAGATACGCAGTATTTT	CRAGQPTDTQYF
-	TRBV5-6	TRBJ2-3	-	TGTGCCAGCAGGTCGGGACTCTCTACAGATACGCAGTATTTT	CASRSGLSTDTQYF
-	TRBV20-1	TRBJ2-3	TRBD2	TGCAGTGCCCCTCCGGGACTAGCGGGCAATGAGCACAGATACGCGTATTTT	CSAPPGLAGNEHRYAYF
-	TRBV20-1	TRBJ2-4	TRBD2	TGCAGTGCTAGTGAACTAGCGGGACGCTCCTACGAGCAGCACTTC	CSASELAGRSYEQHF
-	TRBV20-1	TRBJ2-7	-	TGCAGTGCTAGTCCCGCCAACAGGGTCTCCTACGAGCAGTACTTC	CSASPANRVSYEQYF
-	TRBV5-1	TRBJ2-1	TRBD2	TGCGCCAGCAGCTCTAGCGGGAGGAGCTCCTACAATGAGCAGTTCTTC	CASSSSGRSSYNEQFF
-	TRBV7-2	TRBJ2-5	TRBD1	TGTGCCAGCAGCACAATTGACAGGGTAACAGAGACCCAGTACTTC	CASSTIDRVTETQYF
-	TRBV27	TRBJ2-1	-	TGTGCCAGCAGTTTTGAGCCCCCGAGCTCCTACAATGAGCAGTTCTTC	CASSFEPPSSYNEQFF
-	TRBV3-1	TRBJ2-7	TRBD2	TGTGCCAGCAGCCCCTCCGGGAGGACGTACGAGCAGTACTTC	CASSPSGRTYEQYF
few	TRBV27	TRBJ2-4	-	TGTGCCAGCAGTTTATGGGGGGAAAACATTCAGTACTTC	CASSLWGENIQYF
-	TRBV2	TRBJ1-5	-	TGTGCCAGCAGTAAAGGGGGTTGGGGGTATAGCAATCAGCCCCAGCATTTT	CASSKGGWGYSNQPQHF
-	TRBV5-1	TRBJ2-1	-	TGCGCCAGCAAAGACAGTCCCTACAATGAGCAGTTCTTC	CASKDSPYNEQFF
-	TRBV5-6	TRBJ1-6	-	TGTGCCAGCACTTTGGGACGGAATAATTCACCCCTCCACTTT	CASTLGRNNSPLHF
-	TRBV3-1	TRBJ2-5	TRBD2	TGTGCCAGCAGCCAATGGGGGACTAGCGGACCCCAAGAGACCCAGTACTTC	CASSQWGTSGPQETQYF
-	TRBV6-5	TRBJ2-7	-	TGTGCCAGCAGTTTAGGGACGGACAATTCCTACGAGCAGTACTTC	CASSLGTDNSYEQYF
-	TRBV15	TRBJ2-1	TRBD1	TGTGCCACCAGCAGAGATCTGGGGACAGGACTCTACAATGAGCAGTTCTTC	CATSRDLGTGLYNEQFF
-	TRBV6-5	TRBJ2-7	-	TGTGCCAGCAGACCGACCGCCTACGAGCAGTACTTC	CASRPTAYEQYF
few	TRBV20-1	TRBJ2-7	-	TGCAGTGCTAGAGATGGTGTGGGGACCTACGAGCAGTACTTC	CSARDGVGTYEQYF
-	TRBV6-5	TRBJ2-3	-	TGTGCCAGCAGTTCCCTTGGGCAGGGACACAGATACGCGTATTTT	CASSSLGQGHRYAYF
-	TRBV20-1	TRBJ2-1	TRBD2	TGCAGTGCTCCGCCAGCGGGGGTCAATGAGCAGTTCTTC	CSAPPAGVNEQFF
-	TRBV7-2	TRBJ2-5	-	TGTGCCAGCAGCCTAGGGCAGGGTCTGCGAGAGACCCAGTACTTC	CASSLGQGLRETQYF
many	TRBV10-2	TRBJ2-6	-	TGCGCCAGCAGTGAGCGGGGGGCTTCTGGGGCCAACGTCCTGACTTTC	CASSERGASGANVLTF
-	TRBV25-1	TRBJ2-7	-	TGTGCCAGCAGCCTCCTCCGGGACAAAGACTACGAGCAGTACTTC	CASSLLRDKDYEQYF
-	TRBV11-2	TRBJ2-1	TRBD2	TGTGCCAGCAGCTTAGATCGGGCGGGGGGATTCAATGAGCAGTTCTTC	CASSLDRAGGFNEQFF
few	TRBV6-6	TRBJ2-1	-	TGTGCCAGCAGCACCCCCGGGACCGCAAATGAGCAGTTCTTC	CASSTPGTANEQFF